The 11 T cell receptor beta chains given below trace back to one sample, sequenced in a study of cytomegalovirus exposure and HLA in healthy donors. The PCR contained 60 Vbeta and 13 Jbeta primers. Profiling relied on immunoSEQ multiplex PCR, and the TCRdb table lists in-frame clones only, not all of them. The sample includes more than 80,000 clones, about four fifths of them seen just once. Sequencing used PBMCs. The receptors shown here come from a female donor in good health and CMV-seropositive.

As DNA, the CDR3 is TGTGCCAGCTCACCAGGAGGGGGGGCCGTGGATGAGCAGTTCTTC. Its protein product is CASSPGGGAVDEQFF. The chain recombines TRBV18 with TRBJ2-1, with D possibly being TRBD2 (7 bases). CDR1 is KGHSH, CDR2 LQKENI, per germline. Trimming pared 2 bases from V and 8 bases from J, leaving 16 bases between. CDR3 length equals 15 residues.

The V call is TRBV7-6, the J call TRBJ2-1; 10 positions match TRBD2. The CDR3 is made up of 16 amino acids. Unmatched junction bases numbered 6, after V lost 1 base and J lost 6 bases. Germline V gene data show CDR1 as SGHVS and CDR2 as FNYEAQ. DNA for the CDR3: TGTGCCAGCAGCTTAGAGGCTAGCGGGAGTCGCAATGAGCAGTTCTTC. Translation: CASSLEASGSRNEQFF. The full variable domain, completed using reference TRBV7-6 and TRBJ2-1, is GAGVSQSPRYKVTKRGQDVALRCDPISGHVSLYWYRQALGQGPEFLTYFNYEAQQDKSGLPNDRFSAERPEGSISTLTIQRTEQRDSAMYRCASSLEASGSRNEQFFGPGTRLTVL.

The J gene is TRBJ1-1, the V gene TRBV6-6; 7 bases are shared with TRBD1. The CDR3 covers 14 residues. Trimming cost V 6 bases and J 6 bases; bases outside gene matches: 10. Germline V gene data show CDR1 as MNHNY and CDR2 as SVGAGI (reference sequence). The CDR3 coding sequence is TGTGCCAGCAGGCTCAGGGGGTATAAGGCTGAAGCTTTCTTT. It encodes CASRLRGYKAEAFF.

The rearrangement links TRBV11-1 to TRBJ1-2; 8 nucleotides align to TRBD1. CDR1 and CDR2 from the germline V gene are SGHAT and FQDESV (reference sequence). There are 15 residues in the CDR3. Trimming took 3 bases from V and 3 from J; bases not matched to a gene: 6. CDR3 bases: TGTGCCAGCAGCTTCCTGACAGGGGCAGACTATGGCTACACCTTC. This translates into CASSFLTGADYGYTF.

The rearrangement uses TRBV2 and TRBJ1-5, with D perhaps matching TRBD1 (5 bases). The CDR3 has 15 amino acids. Germline assignment: CDR1 SNHLY and CDR2 FYNNEI. V shed 4 bases and J shed 0 bases, with 10 bases lying between them. The CDR3 protein is CASSGQTVSNQPQHF. The CDR3 DNA reads TGTGCCAGCAGTGGACAGACCGTTAGCAATCAGCCCCAGCATTTT.

This clone was seen just once. This chain joins TRBV5-6 and TRBJ1-4; 8 bases fit TRBD1. The CDR3 spans 14 residues. Germline V gene lookup returns CDR1 SGHDT and CDR2 YYEEEE. V was pared by 4 bases and J by 5 bases, with 4 bases of the junction left unmatched. The CDR3 spells CASSRTGRNEKLFF. DNA of the CDR3: TGTGCCAGCAGCAGGACAGGGAGAAATGAAAAACTGTTTTTT.

Sample share makes this clone medium-sized. The CDR3 DNA is TGTGCCAGCAGTTTACAGGTTCCAAACACCATATATTTT. Protein sequence: CASSLQVPNTIYF. V is TRBV28 and J is TRBJ1-3; D ambiguous. CDR3 length equals 13 residues. CDR1 is MDHEN, CDR2 SYDVKM, per germline. Trimming pared 2 bases from V and 6 bases from J, leaving 8 bases between.

The rearrangement links TRBV28 to TRBJ1-1, with D uncertain. The CDR3 totals 14 residues. V was clipped by 3 bases and J by 0 bases, with 8 bases between them. CDR1 is MDHEN and CDR2 is SYDVKM in the germline V gene. The DNA of the CDR3 is TGTGCCAGCAGTTTGGCCCAGTTGAACACTGAAGCTTTCTTT. Amino acids: CASSLAQLNTEAFF. The complete variable domain, with remaining parts taken from reference TRBV28 and TRBJ1-1, reads DVKVTQSSRYLVKRTGEKVFLECVQDMDHENMFWYRQDPGLGLRLIYFSYDVKMKEKGDIPEGYSVSREKKERFSLILESASTNQTSMYLCASSLAQLNTEAFFGQGTRLTVV.

This chain connects TRBV5-6 to TRBJ2-5, with 11 bases fitting TRBD2. Germline V gives CDR1 SGHDT, CDR2 YYEEEE. Trimming cost V 0 bases and J 5 bases; bases outside gene matches: 6. The CDR3 is 16 amino acids. CDR3 region: CASSLVVPSGGETQYF. The CDR3 nucleotides read TGTGCCAGCAGCTTGGTCGTCCCTAGCGGGGGGGAGACCCAGTACTTC.

The V gene is TRBV28, the J gene TRBJ1-2; D gene ambiguous. The V end was cut by 2 bases, the J end by 8 bases, with 12 bases between. Germline-derived CDR1 and CDR2 are MDHEN and SYDVKM. The CDR3 spans 13 residues. This CDR3 reads CASSLGLRPGYTF. CDR3 nucleotide sequence: TGTGCCAGCAGTTTAGGCCTCAGGCCCGGCTACACCTTC.

The V and J genes are TRBV7-9 and TRBJ1-2; 8 nucleotides match TRBD1. Per germline, CDR1 SEHNR and CDR2 FQNEAQ (reference sequence). J lost 7 bases, V lost 3 bases, and 7 bases had no gene match. The CDR3 covers 14 residues. CDR3 sequence reads: CASSFSQGASGYTF. The CDR3 nucleotides are TGTGCCAGCAGCTTCTCTCAGGGGGCGAGTGGCTACACCTTC.